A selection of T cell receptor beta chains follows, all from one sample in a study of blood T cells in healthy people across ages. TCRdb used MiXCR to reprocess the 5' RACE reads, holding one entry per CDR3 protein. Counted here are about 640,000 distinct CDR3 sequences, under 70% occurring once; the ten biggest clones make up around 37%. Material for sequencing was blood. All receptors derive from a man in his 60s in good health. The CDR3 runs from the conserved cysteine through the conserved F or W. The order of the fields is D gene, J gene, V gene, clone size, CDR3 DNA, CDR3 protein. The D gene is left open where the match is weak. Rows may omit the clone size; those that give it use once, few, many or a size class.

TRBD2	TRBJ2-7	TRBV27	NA	TGTGCCAGCAGGGGACTAGCGGGGGGCCCCTACGAGCAGTACTTC	CASRGLAGGPYEQYF
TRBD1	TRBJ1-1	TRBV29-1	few	TGCAGCGCTACAAAGACAGGGGAAGCTGAAGCTTTCTTT	CSATKTGEAEAFF
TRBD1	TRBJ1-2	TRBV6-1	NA	TGTGCCAGCAGTGATCGGACAGGGATGAACTATGGCTACACCTTC	CASSDRTGMNYGYTF
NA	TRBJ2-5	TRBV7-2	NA	TGTGCCAGCAGCCCTGGGACTTTCGGGGAGACCCAGTACTTC	CASSPGTFGETQYF
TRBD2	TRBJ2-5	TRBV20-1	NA	TGCAGTGCTATCGGGACTAGCGGGGGCCAAGAGACCCAGTACTTC	CSAIGTSGGQETQYF
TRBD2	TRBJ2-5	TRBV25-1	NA	TGTGCCAGCAGTGAATTTTTAGCGGGGGGGACCCAGTACTTC	CASSEFLAGGTQYF
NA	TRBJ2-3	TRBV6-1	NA	TGTGCCAGCAGTGAGGGGTGGAGCACATATACGCAGTATTTT	CASSEGWSTYTQYF
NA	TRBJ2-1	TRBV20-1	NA	TGCAGTGCTAGCCACTACAATGAGCAGTTCTTC	CSASHYNEQFF
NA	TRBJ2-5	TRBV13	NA	TGTGCCAGCAGCTTAATTGGGACCCAAGAGACCCAGTACTTT	CASSLIGTQETQYF
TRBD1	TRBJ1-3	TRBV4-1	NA	TGCGCCAGCAGCCAAGGACGGACAGGGGCTGGAAACACCATATATTTT	CASSQGRTGAGNTIYF
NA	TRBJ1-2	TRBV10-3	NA	TGTGCCATCAGAGAGACTGGGGATGGCTATGGCTACACCTTC	CAIRETGDGYGYTF
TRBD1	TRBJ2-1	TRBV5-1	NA	TGCGCCAGCAGCTCGACAGGGGGCACTCACAATGAGCAGTTCTTC	CASSSTGGTHNEQFF
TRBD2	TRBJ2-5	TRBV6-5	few	TGTGCCAGCAGTTATACTAGCGGGGTCCAAGAGACCCAGTACTTC	CASSYTSGVQETQYF
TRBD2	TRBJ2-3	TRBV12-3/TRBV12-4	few	TGTGCCAGCAGTTTGACTAGCGGAGCAGATACGCAGTATTTT	CASSLTSGADTQYF
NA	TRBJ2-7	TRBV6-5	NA	TGTGCCAGCAGTTACTCGGCGCGGTACTCATCCTCCTACGAGCAGTACTTC	CASSYSARYSSSYEQYF
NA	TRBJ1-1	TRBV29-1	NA	TGCAGCGCTGTGAGGGGATCGAACACTGAAGCTTTCTTT	CSAVRGSNTEAFF
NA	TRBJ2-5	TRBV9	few	TGTGCCAGCAGCCCAGAGGACCGCTACCAAGAGACCCAGTACTTC	CASSPEDRYQETQYF
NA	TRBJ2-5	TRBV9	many	TGTGCCAGCAGCGTAGGGACAGAAGAGACCCAGTACTTC	CASSVGTEETQYF
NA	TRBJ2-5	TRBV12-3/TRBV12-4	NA	TGTGCCAGCAGTCCCGGGCCCGGGACCCAGTACTTC	CASSPGPGTQYF
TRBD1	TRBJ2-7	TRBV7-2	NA	TGTGCCAGCAGCTTCGGGACAGGAGGGGCCGAGCAGTACTTC	CASSFGTGGAEQYF
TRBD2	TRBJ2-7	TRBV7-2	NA	TGTGCCAGCAGCGTAGCGGGCAGGTCCGGCGAGCAGTACTTC	CASSVAGRSGEQYF
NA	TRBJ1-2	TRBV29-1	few	TGCAGCGTTGGGCAGGGAAGGGTCGGCGGCTACACCTTC	CSVGQGRVGGYTF
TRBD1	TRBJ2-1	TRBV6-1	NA	TGTGCCAGCAGTGAGACAGGGTTGGGATACAATGAGCAGTTCTTC	CASSETGLGYNEQFF
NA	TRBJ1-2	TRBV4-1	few	TGCGCCAGCAGCCAAGATGGTTCAGGACCGGGACTCTACACCTTC	CASSQDGSGPGLYTF
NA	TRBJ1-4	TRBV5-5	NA	TGTGCCAGCAGCTTGGGGGACACCAATAATGAAAAACTGTTTTTT	CASSLGDTNNEKLFF
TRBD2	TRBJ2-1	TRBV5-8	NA	TGTGCCAGCAGCCTCGGACTGACCCGGGGGGATGGGCAGTTCTTC	CASSLGLTRGDGQFF
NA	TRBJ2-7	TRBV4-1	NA	TGCGCCAGCAGCCAAGGGGTACAAATAGGCTACGAGCAGTACTTC	CASSQGVQIGYEQYF
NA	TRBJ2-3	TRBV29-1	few	TGCAGCGTCCGACTATTTGATACGCAGTATTTT	CSVRLFDTQYF
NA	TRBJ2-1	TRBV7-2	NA	TGTGCCAGCAGCGTAATGTTGCGAAATGAGCAGTTCTTC	CASSVMLRNEQFF
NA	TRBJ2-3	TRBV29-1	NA	TGCAGCGTTGAAGGGGGGATAATAGCTGGAGATACGCAGTATTTT	CSVEGGIIAGDTQYF
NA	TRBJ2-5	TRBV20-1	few	TGCAGTGCTACTCCCGGGGGCTCTGGGGAGACCCAGTACTTC	CSATPGGSGETQYF
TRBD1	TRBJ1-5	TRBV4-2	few	TGTGCCAGCAGCCAAGGGGACAGGAGCAATCAGCCCCAGCATTTT	CASSQGDRSNQPQHF
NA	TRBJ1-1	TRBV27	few	TGTGCCAGCAGTTTAAAGACGGGGTATGGCACTGAAGCTTTCTTT	CASSLKTGYGTEAFF
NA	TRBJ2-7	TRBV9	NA	TGTGCCAGCAGCGTAGGTCCAGGGTACTCCTACGAGCAGTACTTC	CASSVGPGYSYEQYF
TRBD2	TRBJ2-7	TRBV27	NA	TGTGCCAGCAGCAGGCAACTAGCGGGGTTTACTTACAATGAGCAGTACTTC	CASSRQLAGFTYNEQYF
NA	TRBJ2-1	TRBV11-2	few	TGTGCCAGCAGCTTCCAGAACAATGAGCAGTTCTTC	CASSFQNNEQFF
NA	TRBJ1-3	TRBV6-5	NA	TGTGCCAGCAGTTCGCGGGGAGTTCGACCGGGGCTCTCTGGAAACACCATATATTTT	CASSSRGVRPGLSGNTIYF
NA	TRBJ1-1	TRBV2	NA	TGTGCCAGCAGGGATCCGCAGGGTGCGGGGAACACTGAAGCTTTCTTT	CASRDPQGAGNTEAFF
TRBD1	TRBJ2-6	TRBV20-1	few	TGCAGTGCTAGACCTCGGACAGGGGCATATGGGGCCAACGTCCTGACTTTC	CSARPRTGAYGANVLTF
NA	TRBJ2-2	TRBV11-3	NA	TGTGCCAGCAGCCGGGCGACGAGAGGGGAGCTGTTTTTT	CASSRATRGELFF
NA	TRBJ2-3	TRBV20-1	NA	TGCAGTGCTAGAGCGGGACATTTTGCTAGCACAGATACGCAGTATTTT	CSARAGHFASTDTQYF
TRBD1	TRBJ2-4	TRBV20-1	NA	TGCAGTGCTAGGGGAGACAGGGAGACCATTCAGTACTTC	CSARGDRETIQYF
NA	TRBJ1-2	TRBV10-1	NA	TGCGCCAGCAGTGAGTCATGGTACGGAGCCTACACCTTC	CASSESWYGAYTF
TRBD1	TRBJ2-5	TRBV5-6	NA	TGTGCCAGCAGCTCGACCGGACGACAGGGGAAGGAGACCCAGTACTTC	CASSSTGRQGKETQYF
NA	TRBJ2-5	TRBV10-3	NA	TGTGCCATCAGTGAGCTAGCAGGCGTGGCAACCCAGTACTTC	CAISELAGVATQYF
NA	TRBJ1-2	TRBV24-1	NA	TGTGCCACCAGTGATTCTTCCACAGGAAGCTATGGCTACACCTTC	CATSDSSTGSYGYTF
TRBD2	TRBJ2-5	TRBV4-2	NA	TGTGCCAGCAGCCAAGTCGGCGGGGGGCCTAAACAAGAGACCCAGTACTTC	CASSQVGGGPKQETQYF
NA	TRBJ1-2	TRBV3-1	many	TGTGCCAGCAGCCGGGGCCGTGGCTACACCTTC	CASSRGRGYTF
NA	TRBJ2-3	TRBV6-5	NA	TGTGCCAGCAGTTACTCATCTCTAGCGTTAGATACGCAGTATTTT	CASSYSSLALDTQYF
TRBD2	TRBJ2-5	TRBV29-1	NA	TGCAGCGGGGGACTAGCGGGGGGCTGGGAGCAGTACTTC	CSGGLAGGWEQYF
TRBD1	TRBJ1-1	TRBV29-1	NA	TGCAGCTCACACACAGGGGGCGTGGACACTGAAGCTTTCTTT	CSSHTGGVDTEAFF
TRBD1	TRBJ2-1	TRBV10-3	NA	TGTGCCACCCAAGAACAGGGGGTTTACAATGAGCAGTTCTTC	CATQEQGVYNEQFF
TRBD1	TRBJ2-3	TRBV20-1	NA	TGCAGTGCTAGAGGGACCCCGGGACAGGGCCACGCAGATACGCAGTATTTT	CSARGTPGQGHADTQYF
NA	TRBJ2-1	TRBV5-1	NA	TGCGCCAGCAGCCCGGCTGGGGGAGGCGGTGGTGATGAGCAGTTCTTC	CASSPAGGGGGDEQFF
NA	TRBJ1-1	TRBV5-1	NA	TGCGCCAGCAGCATAATGGGGGGAGCCCGAATGAACACTGAAGCTTTCTTT	CASSIMGGARMNTEAFF